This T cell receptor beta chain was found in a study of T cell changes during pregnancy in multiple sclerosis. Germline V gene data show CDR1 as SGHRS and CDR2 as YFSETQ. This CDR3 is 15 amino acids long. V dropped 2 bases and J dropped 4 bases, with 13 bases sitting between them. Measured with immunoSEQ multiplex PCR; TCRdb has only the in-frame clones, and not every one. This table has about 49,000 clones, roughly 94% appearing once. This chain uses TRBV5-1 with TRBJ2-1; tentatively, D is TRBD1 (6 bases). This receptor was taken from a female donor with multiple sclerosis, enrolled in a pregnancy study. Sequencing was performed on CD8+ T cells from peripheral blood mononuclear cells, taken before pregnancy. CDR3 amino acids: CASSLRAGVYNEQFF. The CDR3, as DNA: TGCGCCAGCAGCTTACGGGCAGGGGTATACAATGAGCAGTTCTTC. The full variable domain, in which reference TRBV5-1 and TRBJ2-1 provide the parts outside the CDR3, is KAGVTQTPRYLIKTRGQQVTLSCSPISGHRSVSWYQQTPGQGLQFLFEYFSETQRNKGNFPGRFSGRQFSNSRSEMNVSTLELGDSALYLCASSLRAGVYNEQFFGPGTRLTVL.